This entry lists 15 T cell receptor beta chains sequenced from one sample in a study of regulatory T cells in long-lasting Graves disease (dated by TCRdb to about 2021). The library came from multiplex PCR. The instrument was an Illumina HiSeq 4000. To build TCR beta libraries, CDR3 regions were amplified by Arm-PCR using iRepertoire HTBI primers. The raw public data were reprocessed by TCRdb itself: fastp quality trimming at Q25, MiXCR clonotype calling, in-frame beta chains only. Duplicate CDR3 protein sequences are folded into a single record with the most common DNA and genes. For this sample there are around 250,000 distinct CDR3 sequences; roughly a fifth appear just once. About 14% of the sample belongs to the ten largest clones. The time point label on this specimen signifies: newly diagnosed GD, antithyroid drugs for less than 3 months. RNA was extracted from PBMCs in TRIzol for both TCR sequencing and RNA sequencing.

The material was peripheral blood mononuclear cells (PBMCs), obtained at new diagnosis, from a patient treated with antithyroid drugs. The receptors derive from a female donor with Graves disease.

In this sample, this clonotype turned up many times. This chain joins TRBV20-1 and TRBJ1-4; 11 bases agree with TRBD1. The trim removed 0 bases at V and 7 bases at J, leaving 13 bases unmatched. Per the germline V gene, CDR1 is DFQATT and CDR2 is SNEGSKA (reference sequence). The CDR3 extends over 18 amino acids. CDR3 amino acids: CSARDRDRGDLIGEKLFF. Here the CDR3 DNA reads TGCAGTGCTAGAGACCGGGACAGGGGGGATCTAATAGGTGAAAAACTGTTTTTT.

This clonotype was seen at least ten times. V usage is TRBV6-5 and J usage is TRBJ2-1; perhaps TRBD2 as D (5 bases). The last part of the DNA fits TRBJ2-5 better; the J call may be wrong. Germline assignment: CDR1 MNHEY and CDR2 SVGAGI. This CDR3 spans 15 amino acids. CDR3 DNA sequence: TGTGCCAGCAGTTACTCGGACCGGGATTGGGAGACCCAGTACTTC. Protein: CASSYSDRDWETQYF.

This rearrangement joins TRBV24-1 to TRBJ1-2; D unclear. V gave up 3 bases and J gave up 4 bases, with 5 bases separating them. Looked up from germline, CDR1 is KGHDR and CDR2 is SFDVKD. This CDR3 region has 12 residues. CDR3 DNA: TGTGCCACCAGTGATAACGTCTATGGCTACACCTTC. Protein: CATSDNVYGYTF.

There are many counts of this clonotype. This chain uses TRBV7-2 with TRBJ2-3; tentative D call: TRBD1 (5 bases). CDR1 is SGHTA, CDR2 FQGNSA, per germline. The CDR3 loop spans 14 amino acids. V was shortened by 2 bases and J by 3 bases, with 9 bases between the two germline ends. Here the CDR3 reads CASSLPTVTDTQYF. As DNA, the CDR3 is TGTGCCAGCAGCTTACCGACAGTAACAGATACGCAGTATTTT.

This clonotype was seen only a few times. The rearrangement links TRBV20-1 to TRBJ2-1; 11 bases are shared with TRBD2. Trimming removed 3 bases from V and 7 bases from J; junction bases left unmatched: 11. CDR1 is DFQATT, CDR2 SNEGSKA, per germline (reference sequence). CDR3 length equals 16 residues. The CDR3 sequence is CSARASGRSLGNEQFF. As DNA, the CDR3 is TGCAGTGCTAGGGCTAGCGGGAGGTCATTGGGGAATGAGCAGTTCTTC.

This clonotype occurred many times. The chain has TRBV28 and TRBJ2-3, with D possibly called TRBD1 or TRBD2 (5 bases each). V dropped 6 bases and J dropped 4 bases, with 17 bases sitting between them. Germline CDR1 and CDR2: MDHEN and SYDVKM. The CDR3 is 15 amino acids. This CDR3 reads CASSPGFRGADTQYF. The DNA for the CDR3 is TGTGCCAGCAGCCCGGGGTTCCGGGGCGCAGATACGCAGTATTTT.

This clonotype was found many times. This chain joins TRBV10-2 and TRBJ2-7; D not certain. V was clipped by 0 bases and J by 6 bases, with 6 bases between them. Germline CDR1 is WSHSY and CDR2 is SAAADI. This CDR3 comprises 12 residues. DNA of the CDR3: TGCGCCAGCAGTGAGTCGATGGTCGAGCAGTACTTC. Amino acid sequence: CASSESMVEQYF.

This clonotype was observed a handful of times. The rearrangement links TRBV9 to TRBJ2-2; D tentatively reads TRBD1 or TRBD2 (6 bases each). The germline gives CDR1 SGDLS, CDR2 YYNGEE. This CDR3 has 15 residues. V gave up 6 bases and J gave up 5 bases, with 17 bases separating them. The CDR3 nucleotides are TGTGCCAGCACCTTAGGGGGACTTCGGACCGGGGAGCTGTTTTTT. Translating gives CASTLGGLRTGELFF.

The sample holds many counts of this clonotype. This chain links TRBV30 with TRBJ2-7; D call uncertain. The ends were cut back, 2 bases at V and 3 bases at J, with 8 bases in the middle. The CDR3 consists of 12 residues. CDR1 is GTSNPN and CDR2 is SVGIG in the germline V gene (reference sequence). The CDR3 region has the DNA TGTGCCTGGAGTCGTGTCGACTACGAGCAGTACTTC. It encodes CAWSRVDYEQYF.

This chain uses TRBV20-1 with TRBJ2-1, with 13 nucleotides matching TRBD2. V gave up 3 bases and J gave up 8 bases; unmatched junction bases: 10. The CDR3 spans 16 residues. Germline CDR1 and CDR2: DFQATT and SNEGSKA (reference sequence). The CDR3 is CSASRGLAGHGHEQFF. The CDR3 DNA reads TGCAGTGCTAGTCGGGGACTAGCGGGACACGGACATGAGCAGTTCTTC.

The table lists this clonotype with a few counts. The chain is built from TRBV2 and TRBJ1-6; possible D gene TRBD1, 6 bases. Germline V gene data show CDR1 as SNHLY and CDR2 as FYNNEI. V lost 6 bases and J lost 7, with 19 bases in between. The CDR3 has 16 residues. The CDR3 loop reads CASSAGGGGSNSPLHF. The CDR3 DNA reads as TGTGCCAGCAGCGCCGGGGGAGGGGGTTCCAATTCACCCCTCCACTTT.

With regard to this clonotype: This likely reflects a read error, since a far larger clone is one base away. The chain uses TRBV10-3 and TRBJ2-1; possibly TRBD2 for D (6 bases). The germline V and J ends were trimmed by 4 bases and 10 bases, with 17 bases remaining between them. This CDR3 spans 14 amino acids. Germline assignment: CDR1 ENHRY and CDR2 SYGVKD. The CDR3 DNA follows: TGTGCCATCAGTGTGACTAGGGGACCCTACGAGCAGTTCTTC. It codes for CAISVTRGPYEQFF.

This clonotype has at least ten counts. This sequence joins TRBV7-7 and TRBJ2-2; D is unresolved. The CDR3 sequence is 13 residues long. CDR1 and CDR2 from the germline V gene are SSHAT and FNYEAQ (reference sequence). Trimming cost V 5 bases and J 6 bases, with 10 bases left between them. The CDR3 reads CASSRTVSGELFF. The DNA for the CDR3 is TGTGCCAGCAGCCGTACGGTATCCGGGGAGCTGTTTTTT.

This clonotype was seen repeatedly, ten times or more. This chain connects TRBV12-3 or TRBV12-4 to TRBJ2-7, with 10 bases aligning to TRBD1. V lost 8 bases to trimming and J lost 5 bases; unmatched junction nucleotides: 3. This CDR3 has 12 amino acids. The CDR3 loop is CASGDRGNEQYF. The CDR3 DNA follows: TGTGCCAGCGGGGACAGGGGAAACGAGCAGTACTTC.

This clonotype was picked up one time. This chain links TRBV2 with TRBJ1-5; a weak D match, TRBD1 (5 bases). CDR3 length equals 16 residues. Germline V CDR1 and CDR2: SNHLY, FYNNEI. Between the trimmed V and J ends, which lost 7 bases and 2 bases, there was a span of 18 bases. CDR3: CASTKTGLEGNQPQHF. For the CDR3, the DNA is TGTGCCAGCACTAAAACAGGCTTAGAGGGCAATCAGCCCCAGCATTTT.